The source of this T cell receptor beta chain is a study of blood T cell repertoires in COVID-19. About the research overall: The origin of the acute and convalescent COVID-19 samples was the United States, Italy and Spain. PBMCs, B-cell-depleted T cells, or T cells were the source of the cDNA or gDNA that made up the material.

Germline V gene data show CDR1 as MDHEN and CDR2 as SYDVKM. CDR3 length equals 17 residues. V lost 2 bases and J lost 0; bases outside the gene matches: 6. Living in about two dozen US areas, the participants were between 18 and 89 years of age. TCRdb's copy holds only in-frame clones and misses some; the assay was immunoSEQ multiplex PCR. Of more than 200,000 clones in the sample, around 82% are singletons; the top ten hold 3.5% to 5.5%. This sequence joins TRBV28 and TRBJ1-5; 8 bases align to TRBD1. The sequence came from a man between 25 and 39 years old with acute COVID-19. Sample: PBMCs or T cells enriched from blood (not recorded which). Here the CDR3 DNA reads TGTGCCAGCAGTTTAGGACAGGGAGGCTATAGCAATCAGCCCCAGCATTTT. Translating gives CASSLGQGGYSNQPQHF.